This section outlines one T cell receptor (beta chain) sequence together with its context. This CDR3 has 16 residues. Germline V lookup: CDR1 SGDLS, CDR2 YYNGEE. V lost 4 bases and J lost 2, with 15 bases in between. This record belongs to a study of blood T cell repertoires in COVID-19. Study-level information: Researchers got acute and convalescent COVID-19 samples from the United States, Italy and Spain. Sources were T cells, B-cell-depleted T cells, or PBMCs; the material itself was cDNA or gDNA.

Original processing methods: Quantification of nucleated cells was approximated via reference gene primer amplification. TCRdb's table, derived via immunoSEQ multiplex PCR, lists solely in-frame clones and lacks some. V and J calls and clone size are copied from that table; D and trimming were computed from the DNA. Among some 97,000 clones, about 89% were seen once, and the ten largest hold around 2.1%. The sample taken for sequencing was peripheral blood. V gene TRBV9 combines with J gene TRBJ1-4; D is unclear. The receptor was derived from a man aged 50-60 years with active COVID-19. The CDR3, as DNA: TGTGCCAGCAGCCCCTTCGCCGGAGGGACTAATGAAAAACTGTTTTTT. Protein sequence: CASSPFAGGTNEKLFF.